Below are 13 T cell receptor beta chains sequenced from a single sample in a study of T cell changes during pregnancy in multiple sclerosis. Generated by immunoSEQ multiplex PCR, the TCRdb table keeps only in-frame clones and is missing some. Of approximately 51,000 clones in the sample, roughly 94% were seen once. Here the sequenced sample was CD4+ T cells from peripheral blood mononuclear cells, taken in the second trimester of pregnancy. These receptor sequences come from a female donor with multiple sclerosis, enrolled in a pregnancy study.

The chain carries TRBV6-1 and TRBJ1-6, with 8 bases lining up with TRBD1. The CDR3 contains 13 residues. Germline values: CDR1 MNHNS, CDR2 SASEGT. Losses at the gene ends were 10 bases for V and 14 bases for J; bases not matched to a gene: 13. The CDR3 nucleotides read TGTGCCACCGGACAGGGAGTCGGGAGAGCCCTCCACTTT. Its translation is CATGQGVGRALHF.

V is TRBV6-5 and J is TRBJ1-4; D might be TRBD1 (6 bases). From germline, CDR1 is MNHEY and CDR2 SVGAGI. This CDR3 contains 15 residues. V lost 2 bases and J lost 5, with 12 bases in between. In nucleotides, the CDR3 is TGTGCCAGCAGTTACGGGGGGGCCATCAATGAAAAACTGTTTTTT. Translated, it gives CASSYGGAINEKLFF.

The gene calls are TRBV9 and TRBJ1-2; D is possibly TRBD1 (5 bases). Germline V gene sequence: CDR1 SGDLS, CDR2 YYNGEE. CDR3 length: 14 residues. V dropped 4 bases and J dropped 6 bases, with 16 bases sitting between them. In DNA form, the CDR3 reads TGTGCCAGCAGCACTCGTAGCTTAGGGGATGGCTACACCTTC. Translation: CASSTRSLGDGYTF.

The CDR3 bases are TGTGCCAGTAGGGGACAGCGAACAAACTCTGGAAACACCATATATTTT. As protein: CASRGQRTNSGNTIYF. The chain links TRBV19 to TRBJ1-3; 7 nucleotides line up with TRBD1. The V and J ends lost 6 bases and 0 bases, in that order; junction bases with no gene match: 8. The germline gives CDR1 LNHDA, CDR2 SQIVND (reference sequence). The CDR3 has 16 residues.

The chain is built from TRBV7-9 and TRBJ1-5, with 10 nucleotides matching TRBD1. There are 17 residues in the CDR3. Looked up from germline, CDR1 is SEHNR and CDR2 is FQNEAQ (reference sequence). With 1 base clipped from V and 5 bases from J, the junction kept 8 bases outside the gene matches. CDR3 DNA sequence: TGTGCCAGCAGCTTAGGCGGGACAGGGGCCCGCGATCAGCCCCAGCATTTT. This codes for CASSLGGTGARDQPQHF.

The chain has TRBV5-6 and TRBJ2-7, with 7 positions matching TRBD1. Germline V lookup: CDR1 SGHDT, CDR2 YYEEEE. Losses at the gene ends were 5 bases for V and 0 bases for J; bases not matched to a gene: 8. This CDR3 has 15 amino acids. The CDR3 coding sequence is TGTGCCAGCAGGGCCTCCGGGACAGTCTCCTACGAGCAGTACTTC. Amino acid sequence: CASRASGTVSYEQYF.

The rearrangement uses TRBV7-3 and TRBJ1-1, with D possibly being TRBD1 (6 bases). The CDR3 covers 14 residues. Trimming removed 5 bases at V and 3 bases at J, with 13 bases between. Germline values: CDR1 SGHTA, CDR2 FQGTGA. CDR3 protein: CASSRSGGHTEAFF. CDR3 sequence (DNA): TGTGCCAGCAGCCGCAGCGGGGGGCACACTGAAGCTTTCTTT.

The J gene is TRBJ1-2, the V gene TRBV19; tentative D call: TRBD1 (5 bases). The length of the CDR3 is 14 residues. Germline values: CDR1 LNHDA, CDR2 SQIVND (reference sequence). V dropped 4 bases and J dropped 8 bases, with 17 bases sitting between them. The CDR3 bases are TGTGCCAGTAGTACTAAATCCTACTCAGGGGGCTACACCTTC. It translates to CASSTKSYSGGYTF.

The chain is built from TRBV6-6 and TRBJ2-3, with D possibly TRBD1 on 5 matching bases. Trimming shortened V by 2 bases and J by 6 bases, and 15 bases separated the two germline ends. Germline values: CDR1 MNHNY, CDR2 SVGAGI (reference sequence). CDR3 length: 15 amino acids. For the CDR3, the DNA is TGTGCCAGCAGTTACCAGGGCCTCAATGCCGATACGCAGTATTTT. Translation: CASSYQGLNADTQYF.

The CDR3 nucleotides read TGCGCCAGCAGACAGGGGGCGCTGGATACCGGGGAGCTGTTTTTT. It encodes CASRQGALDTGELFF. This chain uses TRBV5-1 with TRBJ2-2, with 9 positions matching TRBD1. The junction had 7 bases not matched to a gene; V was cut back by 5 bases and J by 5 bases. The germline gives CDR1 SGHRS, CDR2 YFSETQ. This CDR3 region has 15 residues.

The chain employs TRBV5-1 and TRBJ2-7, with 13 bases that match TRBD2. With V trimmed by 5 bases and J by 3 bases, 5 bases remained unmatched. Germline V gene sequence: CDR1 SGHRS, CDR2 YFSETQ. The CDR3 extends over 15 amino acids. CDR3: CASRITSGGGYEQYF. CDR3 sequence (DNA): TGCGCCAGCAGAATTACTAGCGGGGGGGGCTACGAGCAGTACTTC.

This chain joins TRBV11-3 and TRBJ2-1, with D possibly TRBD1 on 6 matching bases. In germline, CDR1 is SGHNT, CDR2 YENEEA. The CDR3 has 15 residues. Trimming removed 2 bases at V and 4 bases at J, with 12 bases between. The DNA for the CDR3 is TGTGCCAGCAGCTTAAGGACAGAAGATTACAATGAGCAGTTCTTC. The encoded protein is CASSLRTEDYNEQFF.

This rearrangement joins TRBV9 to TRBJ2-7; 11 bases fit TRBD2. Germline loops: CDR1 SGDLS, CDR2 YYNGEE. V lost 4 bases, J lost 3 bases, and 9 bases stayed unmatched. The CDR3 is 16 amino acids. CDR3 in amino acids: CASSPRDSGGVYEQYF. The CDR3 DNA reads as TGTGCCAGCAGCCCCCGTGATAGCGGGGGGGTCTACGAGCAGTACTTC.